The T cell receptor (beta chain) described here comes from a study of metastatic and nonmetastatic thyroid tumors. Study-level background: Peripheral blood and tumor or nodule samples from malignant and benign thyroid patients were compared.

The CDR3 extends over 14 amino acids. Trimming removed 0 bases at V and 4 bases at J, with 9 bases between. Germline CDR1 is SGHTA and CDR2 is FQGNSA. There are many counts of this clone. TCRdb reanalyzed the PCR reads via MiXCR. The sample consists of about 33,000 clones, over 15% of them appearing once. Patients were all untreated before their thyroid surgery. The rearrangement uses TRBV7-2 and TRBJ1-1, with D possibly TRBD1 on 6 matching bases. The sequence was collected from a female donor with papillary thyroid cancer or a benign thyroid nodule (not recorded which). Some clones in this sample may be carry-over from other donors' samples. Specimen: blood. DNA for the CDR3: TGTGCCAGCAGCTTAGCGGCCAGGGGCACTGAAGCTTTCTTT. Amino acids: CASSLAARGTEAFF.